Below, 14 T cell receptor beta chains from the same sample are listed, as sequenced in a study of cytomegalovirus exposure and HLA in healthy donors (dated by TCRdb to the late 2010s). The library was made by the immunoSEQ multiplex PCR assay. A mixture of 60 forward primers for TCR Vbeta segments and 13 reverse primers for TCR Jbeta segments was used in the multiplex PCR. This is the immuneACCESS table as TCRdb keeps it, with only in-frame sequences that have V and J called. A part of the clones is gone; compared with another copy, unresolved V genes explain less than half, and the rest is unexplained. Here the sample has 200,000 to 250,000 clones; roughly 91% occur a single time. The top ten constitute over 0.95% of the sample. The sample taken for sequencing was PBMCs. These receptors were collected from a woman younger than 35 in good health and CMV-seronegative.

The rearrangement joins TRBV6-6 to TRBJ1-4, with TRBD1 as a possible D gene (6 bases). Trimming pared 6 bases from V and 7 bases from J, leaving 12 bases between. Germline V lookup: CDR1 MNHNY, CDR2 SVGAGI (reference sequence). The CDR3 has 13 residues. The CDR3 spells CASRPDRSEKLFF. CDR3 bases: TGTGCCAGCAGACCCGACAGGAGTGAAAAACTGTTTTTT.

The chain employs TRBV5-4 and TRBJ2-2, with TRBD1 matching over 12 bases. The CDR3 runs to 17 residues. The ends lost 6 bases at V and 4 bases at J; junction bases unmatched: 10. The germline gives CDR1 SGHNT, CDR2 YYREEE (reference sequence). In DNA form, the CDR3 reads TGTGCCAGCAACCCTGGGACAGGGGGCATTGGCACCGGGGAGCTGTTTTTT. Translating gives CASNPGTGGIGTGELFF.

The CDR3 sequence is CASSEFVSNGYTF. CDR3 DNA sequence: TGTGCCAGCAGTGAATTCGTATCTAATGGCTACACCTTC. The gene calls are TRBV25-1 and TRBJ1-2; no clear D gene. The CDR3 consists of 13 residues. Germline V gene lookup returns CDR1 MGHDK and CDR2 SYGVNS. Trimming left V 1 base short and J 6 bases short, with 9 bases between.

Written as DNA, the CDR3 is TGCGCCAGCAGAGGACAGAATAATTCACCCCTCCACTTT. As protein: CASRGQNNSPLHF. The chain joins TRBV5-1 to TRBJ1-6; TRBD1 is a possible D gene (6 bases). The CDR3 length is 13 residues. The germline CDR1 and CDR2 sequences are SGHRS and YFSETQ. Trimming shortened V by 5 bases and J by 5 bases, and 8 bases separated the two germline ends.

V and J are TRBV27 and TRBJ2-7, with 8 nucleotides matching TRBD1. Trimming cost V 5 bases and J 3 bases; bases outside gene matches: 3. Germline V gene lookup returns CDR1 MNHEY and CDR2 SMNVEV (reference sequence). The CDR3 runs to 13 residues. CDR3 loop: CASSTGGNYEQYF. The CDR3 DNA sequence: TGTGCCAGCAGTACAGGGGGAAACTACGAGCAGTACTTC.

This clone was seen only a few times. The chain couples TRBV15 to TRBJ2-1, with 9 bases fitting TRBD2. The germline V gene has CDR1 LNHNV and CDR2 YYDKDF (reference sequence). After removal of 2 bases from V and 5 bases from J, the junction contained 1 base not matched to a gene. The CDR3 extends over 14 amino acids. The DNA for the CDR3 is TGTGCCACCAGCAGACTAGCGGGACACAATGAGCAGTTCTTC. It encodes CATSRLAGHNEQFF.

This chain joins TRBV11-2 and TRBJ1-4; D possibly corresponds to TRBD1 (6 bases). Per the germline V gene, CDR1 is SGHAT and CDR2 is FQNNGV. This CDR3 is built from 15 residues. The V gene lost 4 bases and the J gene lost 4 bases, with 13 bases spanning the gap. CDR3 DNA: TGTGCCAGCAGCTCGAATGGACAGATTAATGAAAAACTGTTTTTT. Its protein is CASSSNGQINEKLFF.

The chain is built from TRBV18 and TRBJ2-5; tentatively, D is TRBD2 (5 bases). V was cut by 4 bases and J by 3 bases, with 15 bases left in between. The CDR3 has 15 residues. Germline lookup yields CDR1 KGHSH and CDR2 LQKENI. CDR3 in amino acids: CASSLLREGKETQYF. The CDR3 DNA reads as TGTGCCAGCTCACTATTGAGGGAAGGGAAAGAGACCCAGTACTTC.

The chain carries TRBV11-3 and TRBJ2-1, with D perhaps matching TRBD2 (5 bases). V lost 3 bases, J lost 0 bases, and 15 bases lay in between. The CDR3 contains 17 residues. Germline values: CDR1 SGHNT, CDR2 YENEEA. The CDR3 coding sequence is TGTGCCAGCAGCTTGGATTTAGCGATAAGCTCCTACAATGAGCAGTTCTTC. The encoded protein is CASSLDLAISSYNEQFF.

DNA of the CDR3: TGCGCCAGCAAACGGGACAGTGACCGAGGAACTGAAGCTTTCTTT. Translation gives CASKRDSDRGTEAFF. The V gene is TRBV5-1, the J gene TRBJ1-1; the match to TRBD1 covers 7 bases. The germline V gene has CDR1 SGHRS and CDR2 YFSETQ. The CDR3 consists of 15 residues. Trimming cost V 6 bases and J 5 bases; bases outside gene matches: 13.

The CDR3 loop reads CASNPDGGGYGYTF. CDR3 nucleotide sequence: TGTGCCAGCAATCCGGATGGGGGAGGTTATGGCTACACCTTC. The chain employs TRBV5-5 and TRBJ1-2; D is perhaps TRBD1 (5 bases). V lost 6 bases and J lost 5, with 17 bases in between. The CDR3 runs 14 residues. In germline, CDR1 is SGHKS, CDR2 YYEKEE (reference sequence).

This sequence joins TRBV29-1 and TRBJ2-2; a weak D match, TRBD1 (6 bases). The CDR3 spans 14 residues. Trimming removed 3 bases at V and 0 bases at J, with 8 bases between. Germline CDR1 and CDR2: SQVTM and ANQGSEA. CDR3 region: CSVDRGPNTGELFF. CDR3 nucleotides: TGCAGCGTTGACAGGGGACCGAACACCGGGGAGCTGTTTTTT.

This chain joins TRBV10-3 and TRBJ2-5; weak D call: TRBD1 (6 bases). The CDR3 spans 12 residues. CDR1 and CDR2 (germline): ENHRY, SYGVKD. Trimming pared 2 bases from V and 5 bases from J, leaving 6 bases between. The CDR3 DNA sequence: TGTGCCATCAGTGAGGGGGGCGAGACCCAGTACTTC. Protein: CAISEGGETQYF.

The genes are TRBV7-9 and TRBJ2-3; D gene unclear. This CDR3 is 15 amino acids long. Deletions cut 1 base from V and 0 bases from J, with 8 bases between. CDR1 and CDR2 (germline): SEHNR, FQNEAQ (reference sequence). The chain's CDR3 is CASSLVGPSTDTQYF. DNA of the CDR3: TGTGCCAGCAGCTTAGTGGGCCCTAGCACAGATACGCAGTATTTT.